This T cell receptor beta chain was recovered during a study of cytomegalovirus exposure and HLA in healthy donors. Study-wide findings and caveats: In an earlier analysis, productive rearrangement rates for most beta V segments clustered near 87% or 30%. Testing in vitro showed a few CMV-associated chains specific for CMV antigens.

The PCR ran on 60 Vbeta and 13 Jbeta primers. Assay used: immunoSEQ multiplex PCR; TCRdb lists only in-frame clones, some missing. The sample lists some 200,000 clones; 70% to 80% were seen once. The V end was cut by 8 bases, the J end by 1 base, with 14 bases between. This CDR3 has 14 residues. The V gene's germline CDR1 is SNHLY and CDR2 FYNNEI. With respect to this clone: Its specificity is unknown.

The chain links TRBV2 to TRBJ1-2; D is perhaps TRBD1 (5 bases). This receptor was obtained from a male donor in good health and CMV-seropositive. What was sequenced was PBMCs. The CDR3 bases are TGTGCCAGCGGAGCAGGGACTCTTAACTATGGCTACACCTTC. Amino acids: CASGAGTLNYGYTF.